The entry that follows covers one TCR beta chain sequence. Its antigen remains unidentified. The sample is drawn from a study of shared clonotypes between healthy human individuals. Study results and caveats: Donor scarcity curtailed the genetic and exposure-history diversity represented herein. A reduction in generation probabilities was seen for non-shared clonotypes relative to those shared by all four donors.

The V and J ends lost 5 bases and 14 bases respectively, with 15 bases between them. The CDR3 is 11 residues long. Per the germline V gene, CDR1 is MNHNS and CDR2 is SASEGT. From CD4+ cells came CD45RA+ naive and CD45RA-negative memory subsets. The protocol was immunoSEQ multiplex PCR, while the TCRdb copy is restricted to in-frame clones and leaves out a portion. The table has approximately 2,300,000 clones, 92% seen once. This sequence joins TRBV6-1 and TRBJ1-1, with D perhaps TRBD1 (6 bases). The sequenced sample consisted of naive CD4+ T cells from PBMCs. As to subset: CD45RA+ positively selected. The origin of this receptor is a man in his late teens or twenties in good health. Some clones in this sample may be carry-over from other donors' samples. The CDR3 DNA sequence: TGTGCCAGCAGTTACCAGGGGAGGGCCTTCTTT. Translation gives CASSYQGRAFF.